The clone carrying this T cell receptor delta chain was counted a few times. This likely stems from a read error, as it lies one base from a far larger clone. Other DNA sequences of this sample code for an identical CDR3. This entry belongs to a study of γδ T cells in repeated Plasmodium falciparum infection. TCRdb used CATT to re-call clones from the multiplex PCR reads. The data contain tens of thousands of delta-chain clones, approximately 1.7% of them singletons. The CDR3 loop spans 22 amino acids. Germline V gene data show CDR1 as TSWWSYY and CDR2 as QGS. Vgamma9/Vdelta2+ and Vdelta2-negative gammadelta T cells were flow-sorted from PBMC for bulk sequencing.

Sequenced input: gamma-delta T cells from blood. This sequence was found in a pool of human donors (malaria-infected and uninfected, not separated). V gene TRDV1 combines with J gene TRDJ4; 12 nucleotides line up with TRDD3. The CDR3 protein is CALGELPPLKSTGGYRARPLIF. CDR3 DNA: TGTGCCCTTGGGGAGCTTCCCCCTCTAAAGAGTACTGGGGGATACAGAGCCAGACCCCTGATCTTT.